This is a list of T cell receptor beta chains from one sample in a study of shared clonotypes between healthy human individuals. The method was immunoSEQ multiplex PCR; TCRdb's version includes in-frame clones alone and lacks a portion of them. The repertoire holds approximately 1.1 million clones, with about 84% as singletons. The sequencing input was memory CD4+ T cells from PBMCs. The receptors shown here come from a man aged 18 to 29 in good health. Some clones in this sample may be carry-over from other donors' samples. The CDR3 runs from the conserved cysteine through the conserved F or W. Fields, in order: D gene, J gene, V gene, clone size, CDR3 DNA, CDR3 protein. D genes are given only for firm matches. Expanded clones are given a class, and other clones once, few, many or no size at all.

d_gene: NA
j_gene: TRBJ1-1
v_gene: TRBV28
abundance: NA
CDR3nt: TGTGCCAGCAGTTTATCCCGTGGGGCGCTGGGAAGAACTGAAGCTTTCTTT
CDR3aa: CASSLSRGALGRTEAFF

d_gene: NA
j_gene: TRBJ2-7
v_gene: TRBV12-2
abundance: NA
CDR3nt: TGTGCAAGTCGCTCACTACCTAGCGGGAGCGGCTCCTACGAGCAGTACTTC
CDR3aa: CASRSLPSGSGSYEQYF

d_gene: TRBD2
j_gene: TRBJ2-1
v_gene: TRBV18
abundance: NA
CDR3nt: TGTGCCAGCTCCATAGCGGGAGGGCAAAACAATGAGCAGTTCTTC
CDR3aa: CASSIAGGQNNEQFF

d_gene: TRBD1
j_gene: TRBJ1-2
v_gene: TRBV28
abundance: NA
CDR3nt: TGTGCCAGCAGTTCGCCTACGACAGGGCTGTATGGCTACACCTTC
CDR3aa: CASSSPTTGLYGYTF

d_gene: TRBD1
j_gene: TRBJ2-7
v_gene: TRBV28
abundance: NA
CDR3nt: TGTGCCAGCAGCCGGACAGGGGGGCGCGAGCAGTACTTC
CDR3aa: CASSRTGGREQYF

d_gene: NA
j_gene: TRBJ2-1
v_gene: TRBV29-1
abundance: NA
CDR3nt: TGCAGCGTTGAATGGGTATACAATGAGCAGTTCTTC
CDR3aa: CSVEWVYNEQFF

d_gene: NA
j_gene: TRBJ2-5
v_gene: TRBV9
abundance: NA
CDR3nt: TGTGCCAGCAGCGTACGGGGAGCGAACCAAGAGACCCAGTACTTC
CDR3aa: CASSVRGANQETQYF

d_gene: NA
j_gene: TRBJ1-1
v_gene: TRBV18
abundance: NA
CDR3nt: TGTGCCAGCTCACTCCCGATAATGAACCCTGAAGCTTTCTTT
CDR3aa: CASSLPIMNPEAFF

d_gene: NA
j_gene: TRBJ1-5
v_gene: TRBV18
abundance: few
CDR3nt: TGTGCCAGCTCAGAGGGAACCGAACAGCCCCAGCATTTT
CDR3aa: CASSEGTEQPQHF

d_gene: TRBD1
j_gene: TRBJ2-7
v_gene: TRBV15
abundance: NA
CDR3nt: TGTGCCACCAGCAGCGCTAGGGACAGGCCCTCCTACGAGCAGTACTTC
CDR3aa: CATSSARDRPSYEQYF

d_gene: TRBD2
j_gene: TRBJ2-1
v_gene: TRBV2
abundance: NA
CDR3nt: TGTGCCGCCTCAGCGGGGCGCCGCTACAATGAGCAGTTCTTC
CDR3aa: CAASAGRRYNEQFF

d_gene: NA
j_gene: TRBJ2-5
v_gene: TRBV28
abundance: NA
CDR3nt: TGTGCCAGCAGCCGCGAGCACCAAGAGACCCAGTACTTC
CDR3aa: CASSREHQETQYF

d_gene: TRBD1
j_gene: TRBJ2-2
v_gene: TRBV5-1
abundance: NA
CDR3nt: TGCGCCAGCAGCTTGACAGGGGCGGACACCGGGGAGCTGTTTTTT
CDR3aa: CASSLTGADTGELFF

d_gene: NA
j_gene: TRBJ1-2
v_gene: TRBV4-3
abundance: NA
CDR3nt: TGCGCCAGCAGCCGGGGTAGAGGGAGCCTTAACTATGGCTACACCTTC
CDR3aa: CASSRGRGSLNYGYTF

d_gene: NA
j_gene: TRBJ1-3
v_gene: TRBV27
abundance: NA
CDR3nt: TGTGCCAGCAGCACCACCGGGACAAATATCAACACCATATATTTT
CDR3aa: CASSTTGTNINTIYF

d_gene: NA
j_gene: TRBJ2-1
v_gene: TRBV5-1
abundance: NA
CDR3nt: TGCGCCAGCAACCGGGGGACCTCCACCTACAATGAGCAGTTCTTC
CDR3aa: CASNRGTSTYNEQFF

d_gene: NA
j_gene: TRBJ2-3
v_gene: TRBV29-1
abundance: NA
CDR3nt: TGCAGCGTAGATACTGGGAGCACAGATACGCAGTATTTT
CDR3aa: CSVDTGSTDTQYF

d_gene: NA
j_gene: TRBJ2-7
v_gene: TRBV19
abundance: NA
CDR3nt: TGTGCCAGTAGTATCGGGAGCTCCTACGAGCAGTACTTC
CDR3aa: CASSIGSSYEQYF

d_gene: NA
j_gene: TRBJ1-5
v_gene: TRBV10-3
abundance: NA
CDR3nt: TGTGCCATCAGTGGGGGGGCGAATCAGCCCCAGCATTTT
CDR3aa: CAISGGANQPQHF

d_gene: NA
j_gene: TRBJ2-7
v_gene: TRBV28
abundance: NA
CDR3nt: TGTGCCAGCGGCAGAATCTACGAGCAGTACTTC
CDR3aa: CASGRIYEQYF

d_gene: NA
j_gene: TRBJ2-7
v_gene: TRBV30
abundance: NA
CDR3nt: TGTGCCTGGAGTGCACAGGGCTATGAGCAGTACTTC
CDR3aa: CAWSAQGYEQYF

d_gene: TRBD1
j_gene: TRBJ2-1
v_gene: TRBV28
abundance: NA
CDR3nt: TGTGCCAGCAGTTCTCCCGGGACAGGGTACAATGAGCAGTTCTTC
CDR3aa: CASSSPGTGYNEQFF

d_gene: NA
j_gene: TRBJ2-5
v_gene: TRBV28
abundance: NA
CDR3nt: TGTGCCAGCAGCCCCCGGAGGGGCCAGTACTTC
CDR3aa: CASSPRRGQYF